This T cell receptor (beta chain) was sequenced for a study of CD8 T cell repertoires and HIV-1 epitope variants (dated by TCRdb to about 2020). Broadly, across the study: In separate culture wells, T cells were stimulated with each of twenty-five peptides that represented autologous and known Gag and Nef epitope variants. Using the EasySep Human T Cell Enrichment Kit, T cells were enriched and then co-cultured with an equal number of autologous T cell-negative cells acting as antigen-presenting cells. For roughly 10 days the cultures were kept in IMDM with gentamicin, and on days 3 and 7 half of the media was changed with IL-2, IL-7 and IL-15 added. A total of more than 70 T cell cultures were run, with each culture condition done in triplicate except for one peptide, which was done in duplicate. A CMV, EBV and flu peptide pool, the Ebola AY9 epitope as negative control, and a no-peptide well were included as control conditions. An aliquot of 1M T cells was saved as an uncultured baseline condition, separate from the approximately 87 T cell cultures. The epitopes tested covered three Gag epitope families plus Nef HW9 and YT9. Beyond this particular receptor, the publication reports: The assay identified only TCR beta chains and indicated proliferation to antigen, not T cell function or cytokine profile. Of the nine antigen-specific TCR beta clonotypes identified, about six appeared cross-reactive for autologous or known escape epitope variants. Roughly five clonotypes recognized the Nef KF9 family and one clonotype recognized the HW9 family, while no responses to the TAALDMSHF plasma variant were seen.

Note on this clone: Its antigen remains unidentified. It has no much larger one-base neighbor in the sample; base qualities were not kept.

Sequencing of TCR beta CDR3 regions was done on the immunoSEQ platform at survey depth. The QIAamp DNA micro kit was used to extract genomic DNA from every cultured and uncultured CD8+ T cell population. The authors processed their data as follows. Any sample with under 5,000 productive reads was excluded, and this exclusion removed about 6.5% of the roughly 80 cultures stimulated with HIV peptides. A MANAFEST web app trimmed sequences to CDR3 and removed nonproductive sequences, CDR3s under 5 amino acids, and those not starting C or ending F/W. For a clonotype to count as antigen-specific, the clonotype had to expand relative to the no-peptide control in at least 2 of 3 replicates at FDR 0.01, and only within one epitope family. In addition, a specific clonotype needed a frequency at least fivefold higher than in wells stimulated with peptides from other epitope families. TCRdb obtained this table from immuneACCESS and retained in-frame rearrangements with V and J assigned. These tables miss some clones; where compared with another copy, unresolved V genes account for less than half of the shortfall, and the remainder is unexplained. The V and J calls and clone size come from that table; D and trimming were worked out from the DNA. For this sample the table gives under 4,000 clones, of which roughly three fifths were detected only once. The top ten constitute approximately 45% of the sample.

In the germline V gene, CDR1 corresponds to KGHSH and CDR2 to LQKENI. The junction carries 10 bases between V and J, which are trimmed by 0 bases and 10 bases respectively. The CDR3 spans 13 residues, from the cysteine through the phenylalanine. Left in the record is the CDR3 DNA by itself, 39 bases read in frame from the first base. The EasySep Human CD8+ T Cell Enrichment Kit was used on day 10 to isolate CD8+ T cells from every culture. The sequenced sample consisted of cultured CD8+ T cells derived from PBMCs. The chain couples TRBV18 to TRBJ2-1, with the D gene not clear enough to name. The TCR originated in a male donor with HIV. The DNA sequence reads TGTGCCAGCTCACCACCGGACGCCGGCGAGCAGTTCTTC. This encodes CASSPPDAGEQFF.